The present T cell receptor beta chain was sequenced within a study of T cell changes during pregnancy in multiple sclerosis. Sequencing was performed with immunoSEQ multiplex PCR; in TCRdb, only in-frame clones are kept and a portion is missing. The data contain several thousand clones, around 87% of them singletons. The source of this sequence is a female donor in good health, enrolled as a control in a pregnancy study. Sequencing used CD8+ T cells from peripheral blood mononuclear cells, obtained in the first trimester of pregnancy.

The DNA of the CDR3 is TGTGCCAGCAGCTGGCGGGCGGGGGAGCTCCCCGGGGAGCTGTTTTTT. Protein sequence: CASSWRAGELPGELFF. The chain couples TRBV11-3 to TRBJ2-2; the match to TRBD2 covers 7 bases. The ends lost 4 bases at V and 6 bases at J; junction bases unmatched: 11. The CDR3 covers 16 residues. CDR1 is SGHNT and CDR2 is YENEEA in the germline V gene.